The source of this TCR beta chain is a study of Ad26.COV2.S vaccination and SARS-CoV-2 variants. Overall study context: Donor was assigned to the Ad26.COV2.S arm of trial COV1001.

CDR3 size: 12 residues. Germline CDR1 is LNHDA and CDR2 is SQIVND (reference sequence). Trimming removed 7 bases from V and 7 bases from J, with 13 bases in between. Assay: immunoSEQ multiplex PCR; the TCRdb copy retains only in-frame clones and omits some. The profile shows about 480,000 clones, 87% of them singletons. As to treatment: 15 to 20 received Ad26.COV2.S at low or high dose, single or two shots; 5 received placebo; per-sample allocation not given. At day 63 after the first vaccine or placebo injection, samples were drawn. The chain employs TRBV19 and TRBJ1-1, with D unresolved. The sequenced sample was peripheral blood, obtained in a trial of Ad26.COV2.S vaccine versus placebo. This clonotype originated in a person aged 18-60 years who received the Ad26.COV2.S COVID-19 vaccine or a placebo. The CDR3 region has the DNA TGTGCCAGTACCGGGAACAGAAATGAAGCTTTCTTT. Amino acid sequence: CASTGNRNEAFF.